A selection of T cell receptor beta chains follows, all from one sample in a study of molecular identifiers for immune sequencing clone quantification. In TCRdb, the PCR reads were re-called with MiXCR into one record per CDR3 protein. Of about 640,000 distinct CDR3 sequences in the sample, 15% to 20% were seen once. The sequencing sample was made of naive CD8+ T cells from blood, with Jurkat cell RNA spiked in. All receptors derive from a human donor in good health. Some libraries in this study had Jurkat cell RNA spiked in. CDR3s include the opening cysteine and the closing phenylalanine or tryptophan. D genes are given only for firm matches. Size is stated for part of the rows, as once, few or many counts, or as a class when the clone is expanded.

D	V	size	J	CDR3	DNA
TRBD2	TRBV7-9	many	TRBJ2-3	CAGKLAGGRSTDTQYF	TGTGCCGGAAAACTAGCGGGGGGACGTAGCACAGATACGCAGTATTTT
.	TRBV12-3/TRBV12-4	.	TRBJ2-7	CASSLGGAGYGQYF	TGTGCCAGCAGTTTAGGGGGGGCGGGTTACGGGCAGTACTTC
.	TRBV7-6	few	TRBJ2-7	CASSLSGYVPHEQYF	TGTGCCAGCAGCTTATCAGGGTATGTTCCCCACGAGCAGTACTTC
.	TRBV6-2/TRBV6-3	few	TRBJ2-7	CASSLRTADHEQYF	TGTGCCAGCAGTCTCCGGACGGCCGATCACGAGCAGTACTTC
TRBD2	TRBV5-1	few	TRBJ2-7	CASSDGRIYEQYF	TGCGCCAGCAGCGACGGGAGGATCTACGAGCAGTACTTC
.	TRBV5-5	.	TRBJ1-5	CASSFILGSNQPQHF	TGTGCCAGCAGCTTTATCTTAGGGAGCAATCAGCCCCAGCATTTT
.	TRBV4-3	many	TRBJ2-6	CASSQDSWRDSSGANVLTF	TGCGCCAGCAGCCAAGATTCCTGGAGGGACTCCTCCGGGGCCAACGTCCTGACTTTC
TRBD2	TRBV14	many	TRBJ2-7	CASSQGGTSGIHEQYF	TGTGCCAGCAGCCAAGGGGGGACTAGCGGGATCCACGAGCAGTACTTC
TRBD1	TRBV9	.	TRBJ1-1	CAGSVAGQGYSDTEAFF	TGTGCCGGCAGCGTCGCTGGACAGGGCTACTCGGACACTGAAGCTTTCTTT
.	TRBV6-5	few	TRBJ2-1	CASKGVWTYNEQFF	TGTGCCAGCAAGGGGGTATGGACCTACAATGAGCAGTTCTTC
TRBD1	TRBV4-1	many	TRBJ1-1	CASSQGQGPTEAFF	TGCGCCAGCAGCCAGGGACAGGGCCCCACTGAAGCTTTCTTT
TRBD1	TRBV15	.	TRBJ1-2	CATSPRQGKNTF	TGTGCCACCAGCCCACGACAGGGAAAGAACACCTTC
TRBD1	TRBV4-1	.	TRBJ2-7	CASSQEGQGINEQYF	TGCGCCAGCAGCCAAGAGGGACAGGGGATCAACGAGCAGTACTTC
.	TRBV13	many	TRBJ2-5	CASSPRRGENQETQYF	TGTGCCAGCAGCCCCCGGAGGGGGGAGAACCAAGAGACCCAGTACTTC
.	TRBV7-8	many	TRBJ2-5	CASSSLIIGPPEETQYF	TGTGCCAGCAGCTCCCTTATAATCGGGCCCCCCGAGGAGACCCAGTACTTC
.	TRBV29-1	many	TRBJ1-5	CSVSLGDQPQHF	TGCAGCGTGAGCTTAGGCGATCAGCCCCAGCATTTT
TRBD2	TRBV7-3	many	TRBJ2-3	CASSLHSGSGGETDTQYF	TGTGCCAGCAGCTTACATAGCGGGAGCGGTGGGGAAACAGATACGCAGTATTTT
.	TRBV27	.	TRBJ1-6	CASSGPLRSPFHF	TGTGCCAGCAGCGGACCCCTAAGGTCACCCTTCCACTTT
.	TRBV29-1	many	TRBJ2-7	CSVGWTDSYEQYF	TGCAGCGTTGGTTGGACAGACTCCTACGAGCAGTACTTC
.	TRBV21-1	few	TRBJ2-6	CASSKFGLAGGSGSGANVLTF	TGTGCCAGCAGCAAATTTGGGCTAGCGGGGGGCTCGGGCTCTGGGGCCAACGTCCTGACTTTC
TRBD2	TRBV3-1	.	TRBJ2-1	CASSQGLRDYFDEQFF	TGTGCCAGCAGCCAAGGTCTTAGGGACTATTTCGATGAGCAGTTCTTC
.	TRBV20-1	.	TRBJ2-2	CSARDRAPGAGELFF	TGCAGTGCTAGAGATAGAGCCCCGGGCGCCGGGGAGCTGTTTTTT
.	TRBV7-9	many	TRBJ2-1	CASSLGSFEQFF	TGTGCCAGCAGCTTAGGGTCCTTCGAGCAGTTCTTC
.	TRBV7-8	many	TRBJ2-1	CASSPTSGTHNEQFF	TGTGCCAGCAGCCCAACATCCGGGACCCACAATGAGCAGTTCTTC
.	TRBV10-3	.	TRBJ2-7	CAISETDLHYEQYF	TGTGCCATCAGTGAGACGGACCTACACTACGAGCAGTACTTC
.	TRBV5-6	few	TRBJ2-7	CASRVGGPFGASYEQYF	TGTGCCAGCAGGGTGGGGGGACCCTTCGGTGCCTCCTACGAGCAGTACTTC
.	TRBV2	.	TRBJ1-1	CASGQKNTEAFF	TGTGCCTCAGGACAAAAGAACACTGAAGCTTTCTTT
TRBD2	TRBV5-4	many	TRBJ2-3	CASSRGEMADTQYF	TGTGCCAGCAGCCGGGGGGAGATGGCAGATACGCAGTATTTT
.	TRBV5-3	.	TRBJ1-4	CASSLGGVFATNEKLFF	TGTGCCAGCAGCTTGGGCGGCGTATTTGCAACTAATGAAAAACTGTTTTTT